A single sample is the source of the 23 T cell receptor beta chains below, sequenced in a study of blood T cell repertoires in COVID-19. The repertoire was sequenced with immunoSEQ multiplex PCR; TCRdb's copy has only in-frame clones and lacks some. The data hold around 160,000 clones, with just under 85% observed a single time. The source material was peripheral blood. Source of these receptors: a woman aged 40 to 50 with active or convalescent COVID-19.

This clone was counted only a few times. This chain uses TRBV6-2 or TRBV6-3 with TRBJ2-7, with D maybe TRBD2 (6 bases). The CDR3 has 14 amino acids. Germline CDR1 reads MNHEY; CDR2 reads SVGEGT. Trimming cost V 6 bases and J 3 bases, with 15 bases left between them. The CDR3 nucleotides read TGTGCCAGCAGCCCCCGGCGGGGCCTCTACGAGCAGTACTTC. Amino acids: CASSPRRGLYEQYF.

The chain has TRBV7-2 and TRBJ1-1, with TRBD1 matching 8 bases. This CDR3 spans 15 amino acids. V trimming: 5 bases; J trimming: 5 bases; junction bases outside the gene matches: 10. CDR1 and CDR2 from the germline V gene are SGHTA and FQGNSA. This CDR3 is CASSRSITGGTEAFF. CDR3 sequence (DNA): TGTGCCAGCAGCAGGAGTATAACAGGGGGAACTGAAGCTTTCTTT.

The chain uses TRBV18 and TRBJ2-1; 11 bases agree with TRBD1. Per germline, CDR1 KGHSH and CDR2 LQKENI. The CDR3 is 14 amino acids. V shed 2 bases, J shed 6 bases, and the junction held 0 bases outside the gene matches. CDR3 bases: TGTGCCAGCTCACCAGGGACAGGGGGCAATGAGCAGTTCTTC. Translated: CASSPGTGGNEQFF. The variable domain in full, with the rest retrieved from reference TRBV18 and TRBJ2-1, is NAGVMQNPRHLVRRRGQEARLRCSPMKGHSHVYWYRQLPEEGLKFMVYLQKENIIDESGMPKERFSAEFPKEGPSILRIQQVVRGDSAAYFCASSPGTGGNEQFFGPGTRLTVL.

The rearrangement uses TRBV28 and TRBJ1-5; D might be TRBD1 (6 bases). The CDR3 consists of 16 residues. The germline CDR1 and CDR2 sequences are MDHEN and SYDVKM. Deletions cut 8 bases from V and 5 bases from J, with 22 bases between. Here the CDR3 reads CASWFAGAALDQPQHF. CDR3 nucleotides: TGTGCCAGCTGGTTCGCGGGGGCAGCCTTAGATCAGCCCCAGCATTTT.

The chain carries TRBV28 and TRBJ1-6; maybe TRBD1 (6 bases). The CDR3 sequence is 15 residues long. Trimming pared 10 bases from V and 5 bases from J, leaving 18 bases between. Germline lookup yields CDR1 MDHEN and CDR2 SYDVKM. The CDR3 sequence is CATQTGGRNNSPLHF. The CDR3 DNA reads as TGTGCCACCCAGACGGGGGGGCGGAATAATTCACCCCTCCACTTT. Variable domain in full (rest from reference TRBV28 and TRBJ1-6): DVKVTQSSRYLVKRTGEKVFLECVQDMDHENMFWYRQDPGLGLRLIYFSYDVKMKEKGDIPEGYSVSREKKERFSLILESASTNQTSMYLCATQTGGRNNSPLHFGNGTRLTVT.

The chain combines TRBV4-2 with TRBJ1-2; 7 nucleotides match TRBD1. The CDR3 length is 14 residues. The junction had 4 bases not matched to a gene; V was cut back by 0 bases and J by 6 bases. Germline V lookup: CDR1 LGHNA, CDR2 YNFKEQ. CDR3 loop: CASSQDGGGDGYTF. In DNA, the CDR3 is TGTGCCAGCAGCCAAGATGGAGGGGGCGATGGCTACACCTTC.

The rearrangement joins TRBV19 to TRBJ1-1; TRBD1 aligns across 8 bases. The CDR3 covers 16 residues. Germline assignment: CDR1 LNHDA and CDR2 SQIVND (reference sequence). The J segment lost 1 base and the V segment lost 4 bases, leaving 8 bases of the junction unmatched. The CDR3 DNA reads TGTGCCAGTAGTACCGGACAGGGATGGGGGAACACTGAAGCTTTCTTT. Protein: CASSTGQGWGNTEAFF.

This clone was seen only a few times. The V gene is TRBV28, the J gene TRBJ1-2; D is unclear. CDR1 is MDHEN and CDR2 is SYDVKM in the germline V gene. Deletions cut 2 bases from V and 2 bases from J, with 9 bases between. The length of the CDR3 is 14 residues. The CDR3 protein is CASSLPQRNYGYTF. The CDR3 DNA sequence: TGTGCCAGCAGTTTACCCCAGCGGAACTATGGCTACACCTTC.

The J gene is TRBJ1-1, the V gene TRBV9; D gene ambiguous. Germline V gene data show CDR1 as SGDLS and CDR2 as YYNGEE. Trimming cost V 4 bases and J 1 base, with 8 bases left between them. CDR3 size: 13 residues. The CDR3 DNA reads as TGTGCCAGCAGCCCATTCCCGAACACTGAAGCTTTCTTT. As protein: CASSPFPNTEAFF.

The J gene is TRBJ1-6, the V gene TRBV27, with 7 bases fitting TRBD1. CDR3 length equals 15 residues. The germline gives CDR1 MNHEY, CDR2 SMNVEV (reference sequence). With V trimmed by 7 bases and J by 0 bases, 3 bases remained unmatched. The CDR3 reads CASNRQGSYNSPLHF. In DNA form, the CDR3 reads TGTGCCAGCAACCGACAGGGCTCCTATAATTCACCCCTCCACTTT.

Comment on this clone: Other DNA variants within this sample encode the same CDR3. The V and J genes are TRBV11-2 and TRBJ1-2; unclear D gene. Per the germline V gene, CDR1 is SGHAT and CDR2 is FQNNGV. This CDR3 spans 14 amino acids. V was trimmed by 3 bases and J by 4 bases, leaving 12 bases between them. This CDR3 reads CASSFGTGGYGYTF. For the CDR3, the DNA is TGTGCCAGCAGCTTTGGCACCGGAGGCTATGGCTACACCTTC.

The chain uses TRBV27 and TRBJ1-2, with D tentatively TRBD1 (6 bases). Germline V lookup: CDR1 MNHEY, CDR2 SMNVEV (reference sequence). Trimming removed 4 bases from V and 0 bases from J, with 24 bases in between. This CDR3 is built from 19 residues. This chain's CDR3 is CASSSTAGTYGTTNYGYTF. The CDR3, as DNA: TGTGCCAGCAGTTCCACGGCAGGGACATATGGAACAACTAACTATGGCTACACCTTC.

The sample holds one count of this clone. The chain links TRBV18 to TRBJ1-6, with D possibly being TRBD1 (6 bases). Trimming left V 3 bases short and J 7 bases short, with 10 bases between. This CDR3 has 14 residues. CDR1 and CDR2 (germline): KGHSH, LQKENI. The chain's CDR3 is CASSPGTRNSPLHF. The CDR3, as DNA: TGTGCCAGCTCACCCGGGACAAGAAATTCACCCCTCCACTTT.

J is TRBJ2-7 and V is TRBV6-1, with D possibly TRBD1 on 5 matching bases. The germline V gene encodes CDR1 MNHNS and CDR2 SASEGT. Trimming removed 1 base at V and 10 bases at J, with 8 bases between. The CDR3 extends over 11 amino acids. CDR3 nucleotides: TGTGCCAGCAGTGAAGAGACAGCTCAGTACTTC. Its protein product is CASSEETAQYF.

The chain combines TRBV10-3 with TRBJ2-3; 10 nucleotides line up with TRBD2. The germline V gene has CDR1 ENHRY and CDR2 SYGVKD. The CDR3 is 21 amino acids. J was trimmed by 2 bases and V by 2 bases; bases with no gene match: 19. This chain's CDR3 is CAISEPRAGSGGALNTDTQYF. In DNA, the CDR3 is TGTGCCATCAGTGAGCCGCGGGCTGGGAGCGGGGGGGCCCTAAACACAGATACGCAGTATTTT.

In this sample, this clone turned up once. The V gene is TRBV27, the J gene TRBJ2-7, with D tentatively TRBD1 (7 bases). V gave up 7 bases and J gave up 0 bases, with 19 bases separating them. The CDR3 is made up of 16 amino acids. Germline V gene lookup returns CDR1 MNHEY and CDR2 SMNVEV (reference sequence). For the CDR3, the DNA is TGTGCCAGCACACCGTCCCAGGGGGGCCTCTCCTACGAGCAGTACTTC. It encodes CASTPSQGGLSYEQYF.

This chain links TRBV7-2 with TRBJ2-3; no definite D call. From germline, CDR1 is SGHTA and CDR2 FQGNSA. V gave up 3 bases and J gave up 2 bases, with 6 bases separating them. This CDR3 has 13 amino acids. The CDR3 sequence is CASSFEPTDTQYF. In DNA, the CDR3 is TGTGCCAGCAGCTTTGAGCCCACAGATACGCAGTATTTT.

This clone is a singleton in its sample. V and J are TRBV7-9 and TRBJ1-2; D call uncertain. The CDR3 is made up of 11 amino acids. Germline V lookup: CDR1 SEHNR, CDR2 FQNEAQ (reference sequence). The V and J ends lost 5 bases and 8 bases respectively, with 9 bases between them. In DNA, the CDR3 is TGTGCCAGCAGCGAGGTGGAAGGCTACACCTTC. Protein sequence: CASSEVEGYTF.

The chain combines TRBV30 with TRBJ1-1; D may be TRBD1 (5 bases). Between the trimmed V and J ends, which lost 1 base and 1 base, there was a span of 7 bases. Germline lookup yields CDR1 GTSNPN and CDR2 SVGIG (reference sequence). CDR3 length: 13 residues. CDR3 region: CAWSATGNTEAFF. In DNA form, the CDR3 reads TGTGCCTGGAGTGCAACAGGGAACACTGAAGCTTTCTTT.

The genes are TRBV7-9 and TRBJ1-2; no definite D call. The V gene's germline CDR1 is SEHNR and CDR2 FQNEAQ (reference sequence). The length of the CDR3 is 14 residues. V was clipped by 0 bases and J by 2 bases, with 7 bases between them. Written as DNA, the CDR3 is TGTGCCAGCAGCTTAGCGAGAGAAAACTATGGCTACACCTTC. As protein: CASSLARENYGYTF.

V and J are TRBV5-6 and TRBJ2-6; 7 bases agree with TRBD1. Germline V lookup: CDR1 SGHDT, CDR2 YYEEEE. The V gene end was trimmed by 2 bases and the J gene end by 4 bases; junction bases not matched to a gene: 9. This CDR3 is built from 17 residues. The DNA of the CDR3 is TGTGCCAGCAGCTTCGGGACAGAGCTATCCGGGGCCAACGTCCTGACTTTC. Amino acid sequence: CASSFGTELSGANVLTF. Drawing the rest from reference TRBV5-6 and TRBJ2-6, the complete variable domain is DAGVTQSPTHLIKTRGQQVTLRCSPKSGHDTVSWYQQALGQGPQFIFQYYEEEERQRGNFPDRFSGHQFPNYSSELNVNALLLGDSALYLCASSFGTELSGANVLTFGAGSRLTVL.

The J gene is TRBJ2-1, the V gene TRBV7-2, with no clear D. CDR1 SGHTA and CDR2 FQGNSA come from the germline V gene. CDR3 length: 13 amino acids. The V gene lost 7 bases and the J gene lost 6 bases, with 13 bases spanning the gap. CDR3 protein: CASTLLVVNEQFF. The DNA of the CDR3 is TGTGCCAGCACCCTTCTGGTAGTCAATGAGCAGTTCTTC.

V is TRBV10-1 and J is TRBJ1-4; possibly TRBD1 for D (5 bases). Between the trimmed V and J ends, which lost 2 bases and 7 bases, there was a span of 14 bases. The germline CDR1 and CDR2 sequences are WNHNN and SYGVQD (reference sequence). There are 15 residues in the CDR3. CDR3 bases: TGCGCCAGCAGTGAGGGGGCAAAGCCCCGTGAAAAACTGTTTTTT. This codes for CASSEGAKPREKLFF.